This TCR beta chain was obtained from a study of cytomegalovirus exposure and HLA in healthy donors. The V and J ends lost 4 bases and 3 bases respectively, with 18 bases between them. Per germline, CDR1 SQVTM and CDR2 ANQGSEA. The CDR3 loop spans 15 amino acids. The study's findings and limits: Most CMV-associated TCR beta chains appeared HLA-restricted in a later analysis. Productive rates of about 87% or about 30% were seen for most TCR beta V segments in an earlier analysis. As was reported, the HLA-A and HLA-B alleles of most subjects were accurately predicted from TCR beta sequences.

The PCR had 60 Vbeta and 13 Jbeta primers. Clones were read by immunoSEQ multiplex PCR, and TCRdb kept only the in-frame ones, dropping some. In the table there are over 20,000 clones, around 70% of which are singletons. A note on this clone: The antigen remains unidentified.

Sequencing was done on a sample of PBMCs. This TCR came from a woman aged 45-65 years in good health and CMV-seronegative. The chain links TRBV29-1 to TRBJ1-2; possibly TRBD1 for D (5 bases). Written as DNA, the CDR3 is TGCAGCGTTGGATACCCCCCCGGGGGGGACTATGGCTACACCTTC. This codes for CSVGYPPGGDYGYTF. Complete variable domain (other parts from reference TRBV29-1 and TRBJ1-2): SAVISQKPSRDICQRGTSLTIQCQVDSQVTMMFWYRQQPGQSLTLIATANQGSEATYESGFVIDKFPISRPNLTFSTLTVSNMSPEDSSIYLCSVGYPPGGDYGYTFGSGTRLTVV.